This T cell receptor (beta chain) appears in the sequencing data of a study of a mutant IDH1 vaccine in newly diagnosed glioma. At the level of the study: With temozolomide cycles, or 4-6 weeks after radiotherapy alone, vaccination was started. The therapy given earlier, which was standard therapy, consisted of radiotherapy, temozolomide, or both, and most of the patients received both.

On this clone itself: As yet, its antigen is unknown.

Germline V lookup: CDR1 SGHTA, CDR2 FQGNSA. V shed 1 base and J 5 bases; nucleotides not matched to a gene: 8. The CDR3 has 17 residues. TCRdb keeps only in-frame clones here, not all; method: immunoSEQ multiplex PCR. The repertoire consists of 49,000 or so clones, with over 75% occurring once and the leading ten covering around 1.8%. Indicated time point: week 5, during vaccination. The content of each vaccine dose was 300 ug of mutant IDH1 20-mer peptide, and topical imiquimod accompanied it. The donors' diagnosis was new WHO grade 3 or 4 astrocytoma that was IDH1-mutant and ATRX-lost. The specimen was PBMCs, collected from a glioma patient whose treatment included an IDH1 peptide vaccine. The origin of this receptor is a woman between 40 and 50 years old with glioma. The rearrangement joins TRBV7-2 to TRBJ1-5, with TRBD1 identical over 10 bases. This chain's CDR3 is CASSLVGGGTGDQPQHF. The CDR3 DNA reads as TGTGCCAGCAGCTTAGTAGGGGGGGGGACAGGGGATCAGCCCCAGCATTTT.